A single TCR beta chain is shown here with its context. Its target is not known. V lost 0 bases to trimming and J lost 5 bases; unmatched junction nucleotides: 6. Germline CDR1 LGHNA, CDR2 YNFKEQ. CDR3 length equals 16 residues. The sample is drawn from a study of blood T cells in healthy people across ages. About the research overall: Every two T cells gave about one barcoded beta molecule via template switching.

Isolation of PBMCs gave at least 7 million cells per sample. It was with a sample-barcoded 5' primer and a J-beta primer mix that a second PCR of roughly 6 to 11 cycles was run. In TCRdb, the 5' RACE reads were re-called with MiXCR into one record per CDR3 protein. The data contain fewer than 900,000 distinct CDR3 sequences, around 34% of them singletons. The study's findings and limits: Unsorted PBMCs prevented conclusive naive versus antigen-experienced comparison.

The sample consisted of blood. The sequence was obtained from a young man in good health. The chain is built from TRBV4-2 and TRBJ2-5; 10 positions agree with TRBD2. The DNA of the CDR3 is TGTGCCAGCAGCCAAGATGACCCTAGCGGGGGTGAGACCCAGTACTTC. This translates into CASSQDDPSGGETQYF.